The 23 T cell receptor beta chains below were found in one sample sequenced in a study of early T cells in non-severe SARS-CoV-2 infection. One entry per CDR3 protein results from TCRdb running MiXCR on the 5' RACE reads. The sample consists of approximately 42,000 distinct CDR3 sequences, around 7% of them appearing once. Source material: whole blood. All receptors derive from an adult who was a healthcare worker with PCR-confirmed SARS-CoV-2 infection or an uninfected control (not recorded which).

The chain couples TRBV29-1 to TRBJ1-1; TRBD1 is a possible D gene (5 bases). The CDR3 runs to 14 residues. V shed 1 base and J shed 3 bases, with 12 bases lying between them. Germline V lookup: CDR1 SQVTM, CDR2 ANQGSEA. CDR3 residues: CSVEGSGAHTEAFF. The DNA of the CDR3 is TGCAGCGTTGAAGGATCTGGGGCGCACACTGAAGCTTTCTTT.

This clonotype was seen once. The chain is built from TRBV5-1 and TRBJ2-7, with D possibly matching TRBD1 (5 bases). Germline-derived CDR1 and CDR2 are SGHRS and YFSETQ. The CDR3 sequence is 13 residues long. V shed 4 bases and J shed 2 bases, with 10 bases lying between them. Here the CDR3 DNA reads TGCGCCAGCAGCCTAGACAGTGCCTACGAGCAGTACTTC. Translating it yields CASSLDSAYEQYF.

The V gene is TRBV20-1, the J gene TRBJ1-5; the match to TRBD1 covers 10 bases. Trimming took 7 bases from V and 4 from J; bases not matched to a gene: 7. CDR1 is DFQATT and CDR2 is SNEGSKA in the germline V gene (reference sequence). CDR3 length: 14 residues. In DNA, the CDR3 is TGCAGTGGTACCGGGACAGGGGATAATCAGCCCCAGCATTTT. Encoded protein: CSGTGTGDNQPQHF.

CDR3 nucleotide sequence: TGTGCCTGGAGTGTACACGGGAACAAGCAGTACTTC. Encoded protein: CAWSVHGNKQYF. This chain connects TRBV30 to TRBJ2-7; possibly TRBD2 for D (5 bases). The CDR3 runs 12 residues. Germline V gives CDR1 GTSNPN, CDR2 SVGIG (reference sequence). Trimming stripped 0 bases from V and 8 bases from J, with 11 bases between.

In this sample, this clonotype turned up a few times. The chain uses TRBV11-2 and TRBJ2-7; D might be TRBD2 (7 bases). V was cut by 5 bases and J by 6 bases, with 14 bases left in between. The germline V gene encodes CDR1 SGHAT and CDR2 FQNNGV. The CDR3 is made up of 13 amino acids. The CDR3 region is CASSLNGGREQYF. CDR3 in DNA: TGTGCCAGCAGCCTAAACGGGGGGCGCGAGCAGTACTTC.

The chain combines TRBV7-6 with TRBJ2-3; D is ambiguous. The germline V gene has CDR1 SGHVS and CDR2 FNYEAQ. This CDR3 has 14 amino acids. V lost 4 bases to trimming and J lost 5 bases, with 13 bases between them. The CDR3 nucleotides are TGTGCCAGCAGCTCTACCCTCCGACGAGATACGCAGTATTTT. Residues: CASSSTLRRDTQYF.

This clonotype was observed a few times. The J gene is TRBJ2-2, the V gene TRBV29-1, with D unresolved. The V end was cut by 7 bases, the J end by 4 bases, with 7 bases between. Germline V gene lookup returns CDR1 SQVTM and CDR2 ANQGSEA. This CDR3 is 11 amino acids long. CDR3 loop: CSGSFTGELFF. The CDR3 nucleotides read TGCAGCGGGTCCTTCACCGGGGAGCTGTTTTTT.

This clonotype was counted at least ten times. The CDR3 here is CSARDPGVEGDTQYF. CDR3 bases: TGCAGTGCTAGAGATCCGGGGGTGGAAGGAGATACGCAGTATTTT. The chain has TRBV20-1 and TRBJ2-3; possibly TRBD2 for D (6 bases). V lost 0 bases to trimming and J lost 5 bases, with 15 bases between them. Germline lookup yields CDR1 DFQATT and CDR2 SNEGSKA (reference sequence). This CDR3 comprises 15 residues.

The chain combines TRBV5-6 with TRBJ1-4; D gene uncertain. The germline gives CDR1 SGHDT, CDR2 YYEEEE. This CDR3 contains 18 residues. Trimming pared 1 base from V and 6 bases from J, leaving 22 bases between. The chain's CDR3 is CASSLKSGYWEGDEKLFF. CDR3 sequence (DNA): TGTGCCAGCAGCTTGAAATCCGGCTACTGGGAGGGTGATGAAAAACTGTTTTTT.

At least ten counts were recorded for this clonotype. The rearrangement uses TRBV14 and TRBJ1-2; D remains unclear. V lost 0 bases to trimming and J lost 5 bases, with 7 bases between them. The CDR3 spans 13 residues. CDR1 and CDR2 (germline): SGHDN, FVKESK. CDR3: CASSQDGGYGYTF. For the CDR3, the DNA is TGTGCCAGCAGCCAAGATGGAGGGTATGGCTACACCTTC.

A note on this clonotype: At one of its ends the junction is not consistent with the germline gene, which may arise from a read error. The gene calls are TRBV19 and TRBJ2-5; D uncertain. Germline lookup yields CDR1 LNHDA and CDR2 SQIVND (reference sequence). This CDR3 region has 11 residues. The CDR3 coding sequence is TGTGCCAGTAGGATAGGGGAGACCCAGTACTTC. Its protein is CASRIGETQYF.

This rearrangement joins TRBV5-1 to TRBJ2-3, with TRBD2 matching over 7 bases. This CDR3 spans 17 amino acids. The germline CDR1 and CDR2 sequences are SGHRS and YFSETQ. V was pared by 0 bases and J by 6 bases, with 13 bases of the junction left unmatched. CDR3 protein: CASSLAGWAGVLDTQYF. CDR3 in DNA: TGCGCCAGCAGCTTGGCCGGGTGGGCGGGAGTGTTGGATACGCAGTATTTT.

This sequence joins TRBV7-2 and TRBJ1-2; 7 nucleotides align to TRBD1. Germline V gives CDR1 SGHTA, CDR2 FQGNSA. The trim removed 3 bases at V and 4 bases at J, leaving 5 bases unmatched. The CDR3 extends over 14 amino acids. In DNA form, the CDR3 reads TGTGCCAGCAGCTTGGACAGGAGGAGCTATGGCTACACCTTC. Translating it yields CASSLDRRSYGYTF.

This clonotype was seen many times. The chain combines TRBV30 with TRBJ2-3; 7 bases fit TRBD1. V was pared by 4 bases and J by 3 bases, with 16 bases of the junction left unmatched. Looked up from germline, CDR1 is GTSNPN and CDR2 is SVGIG (reference sequence). This CDR3 region has 17 residues. CDR3 sequence reads: CAWNRRGGYEPTDTQYF. CDR3 in DNA: TGTGCCTGGAATCGTAGAGGGGGCTACGAACCAACAGATACGCAGTATTTT.

This clonotype was found a few times. The CDR3 is CASSNRDTGIYEQYF. The CDR3 DNA is TGTGCCAGCAGCAACCGGGACACGGGGATCTACGAGCAGTACTTC. The V and J genes are TRBV4-2 and TRBJ2-7; D possibly corresponds to TRBD1 (6 bases). The CDR3 loop spans 15 amino acids. Germline V gene data show CDR1 as LGHNA and CDR2 as YNFKEQ. V gave up 5 bases and J gave up 3 bases, with 17 bases separating them.

This sequence joins TRBV14 and TRBJ1-2, with D tentatively TRBD1 (6 bases). The V end lost 5 bases, the J end lost 6 bases, and 28 bases lay between the germline ends. The germline V gene has CDR1 SGHDN and CDR2 FVKESK. CDR3 length: 18 amino acids. The DNA of the CDR3 is TGTGCCAGCAGCTCGAATGAAGTGCTCCGGGACAATTATCATGGCTACACCTTC. It translates to CASSSNEVLRDNYHGYTF.

This clonotype was recorded at least ten times. The V gene is TRBV7-3, the J gene TRBJ2-7; 8 positions match TRBD2. The CDR3 is 14 amino acids. Trimming took 3 bases from V and 6 from J; bases not matched to a gene: 7. The germline V gene encodes CDR1 SGHTA and CDR2 FQGTGA. The CDR3 region is CASSFGLAIGEQYF. DNA for the CDR3: TGTGCCAGCAGCTTCGGACTAGCAATCGGCGAGCAGTACTTC.

This clonotype was counted many times. The J gene is TRBJ2-7, the V gene TRBV2; possible D gene TRBD1, 5 bases. Per the germline V gene, CDR1 is SNHLY and CDR2 is FYNNEI. The CDR3 has 13 amino acids. V shed 4 bases and J shed 6 bases, with 13 bases lying between them. Here the CDR3 reads CASSGTLPSEQYF. The CDR3 DNA follows: TGTGCCAGCAGTGGGACACTTCCCTCCGAGCAGTACTTC.

The chain links TRBV2 to TRBJ1-5; D possibly corresponds to TRBD1 (6 bases). Trimming left V 5 bases short and J 3 bases short, with 11 bases between. The CDR3 contains 14 residues. The germline V gene encodes CDR1 SNHLY and CDR2 FYNNEI. In DNA form, the CDR3 reads TGTGCCAGCAGTACAGGGTTCGACAATCAGCCCCAGCATTTT. Protein sequence: CASSTGFDNQPQHF.

This clonotype was recorded at least ten times. The chain is built from TRBV3-1 and TRBJ2-7; D gene unclear. The CDR3 has 15 residues. Deletions cut 4 bases from V and 3 bases from J, with 16 bases between. Germline V gene lookup returns CDR1 LGHDT and CDR2 YNNKEL (reference sequence). In nucleotides, the CDR3 is TGTGCCAGCAGCCCGACAATCTCCCAAAGCTACGAGCAGTACTTC. It yields the protein CASSPTISQSYEQYF.

This clonotype was observed many times. The chain uses TRBV7-2 and TRBJ2-1; D could derive from TRBD1 or TRBD2 (5 bases each). V lost 1 base and J lost 2, with 12 bases in between. The CDR3 is made up of 16 amino acids. The germline CDR1 and CDR2 sequences are SGHTA and FQGNSA. CDR3 bases: TGTGCCAGCAGCTTAGGGCAGGGAGCAGCCTACAATGAGCAGTTCTTC. Amino acid sequence: CASSLGQGAAYNEQFF.

This clonotype was seen only a few times. This chain uses TRBV27 with TRBJ2-1, with TRBD2 matching 7 bases. CDR3 size: 15 residues. V trimming: 6 bases; J trimming: 0 bases; junction bases outside the gene matches: 5. CDR1 is MNHEY and CDR2 is SMNVEV in the germline V gene (reference sequence). The CDR3 spells CASRGGISSYNEQFF. The CDR3 DNA sequence: TGTGCCAGCAGGGGAGGGATAAGCTCCTACAATGAGCAGTTCTTC.

This clonotype came up a few times. The chain couples TRBV2 to TRBJ1-4, with D maybe TRBD1 (6 bases). V was cut by 8 bases and J by 8 bases, with 18 bases left in between. The CDR3 is made up of 14 amino acids. Germline-derived CDR1 and CDR2 are SNHLY and FYNNEI. The CDR3 coding sequence is TGTGCCAGCGGAAGATCAAACAGGGCCGAAAAACTGTTTTTT. As protein: CASGRSNRAEKLFF.